This T cell receptor (beta chain) was captured in a study of T cell changes during pregnancy in multiple sclerosis. Sequencing used immunoSEQ multiplex PCR; TCRdb keeps in-frame clones, though not all of them. In the table there are 15,000 to 20,000 clones, 80% to 90% of which are singletons. A single count supports this clone. The length of the CDR3 is 14 residues. Germline CDR1 and CDR2: SNHLY and FYNNEI. Trimming cost V 6 bases and J 4 bases; bases outside gene matches: 7. The source of this sequence is a female donor in good health, enrolled as a control in a pregnancy study. The sequencing used CD8+ T cells from peripheral blood mononuclear cells, collected after pregnancy. The rearrangement links TRBV2 to TRBJ2-7, with 9 bases that match TRBD1. The CDR3 here is CASSPRDRAYEQYF. The CDR3 nucleotides read TGTGCCAGCAGCCCCCGGGACAGGGCATACGAGCAGTACTTC.